Listed below are T cell receptor beta chains from one sample, sequenced in a study of glioma-infiltrating T cells. Each CDR3 protein is one row after TCRdb ran MiXCR on the multiplex PCR reads. The table lists 95,000 to 110,000 distinct CDR3 sequences, about 30% of them singletons. Specimen: glioma tissue, nonneoplastic brain tissue, or PBMCs (not recorded which). The source of these receptors is a human donor with low-grade glioma or glioblastoma, undergoing nonglioma brain surgery, or in good health (not recorded which). Both conserved end residues are part of each CDR3. D genes are given only for firm matches. A clone size is listed for some rows: how often the clone was seen (once, few, many), or a class if it is expanded.

size	J	V	D	CDR3	DNA
few	TRBJ2-5	TRBV6-4	NA	CASSDSLRNQETQYF	TGTGCCAGCAGTGACTCTTTACGGAATCAAGAGACCCAGTACTTC
many	TRBJ2-3	TRBV27	NA	CASTDPGQGLLLLAGANTDTQYF	TGTGCCAGCACCGATCCGGGACAGGGGCTATTACTTCTAGCGGGGGCGAACACAGATACGCAGTATTTT
NA	TRBJ2-1	TRBV5-4	TRBD1	CASSFNPGTGDNEQFF	TGTGCCAGCAGCTTTAATCCCGGGACAGGGGACAATGAGCAGTTCTTC
NA	TRBJ2-5	TRBV3-1	NA	CASSPPRSETQYF	TGTGCCAGCAGCCCCCCCAGGTCGGAGACCCAGTACTTC
NA	TRBJ2-1	TRBV10-3	TRBD2	CANSVSSGGLNNEQFF	TGTGCCAACAGTGTTTCTAGCGGGGGGTTAAACAATGAGCAGTTCTTC
NA	TRBJ1-1	TRBV4-1	NA	CASSQKVRQSTKNTEAFF	TGCGCCAGCAGCCAAAAAGTGCGACAATCCACGAAGAACACTGAAGCTTTCTTT
NA	TRBJ2-3	TRBV19	TRBD1	CASTAGTGGDDTQYF	TGTGCCAGTACAGCCGGGACAGGGGGCGATGATACGCAGTATTTT
NA	TRBJ2-1	TRBV20-1	TRBD2	CSASSAGGGYNEQFF	TGCAGTGCTAGCTCAGCGGGGGGGGGATACAATGAGCAGTTCTTC
NA	TRBJ2-1	TRBV19	TRBD2	CASTPRGGINEQFF	TGTGCCAGTACCCCGCGCGGGGGGATAAATGAGCAGTTCTTC
NA	TRBJ2-7	TRBV12-3/TRBV12-4	TRBD2	CASSFREANEQYF	TGTGCCAGCAGTTTCCGGGAGGCGAACGAGCAGTACTTC
many	TRBJ2-2	TRBV15	NA	CATSRAATGELFF	TGTGCCACCAGCAGAGCAGCCACCGGGGAGCTGTTTTTT
many	TRBJ1-1	TRBV20-1	NA	CSASTNTEAFF	TGCAGTGCTAGCACGAACACTGAAGCTTTCTTT
many	TRBJ1-1	TRBV28	NA	CASSDPGFGGTEAFF	TGTGCCAGCAGTGACCCAGGGTTCGGTGGGACTGAAGCTTTCTTT
few	TRBJ2-7	TRBV11-2	TRBD2	CASSPAGTSEYEQYF	TGTGCCAGCAGCCCCGCCGGGACTAGCGAATACGAGCAGTACTTC
many	TRBJ1-2	TRBV7-9	NA	CASSWLGDYGYTF	TGTGCCAGCAGCTGGCTAGGGGACTATGGCTACACCTTC
few	TRBJ1-5	TRBV6-1	NA	CASSPLNNQPQHF	TGTGCCAGCAGTCCCTTGAACAATCAGCCCCAGCATTTT
many	TRBJ2-3	TRBV7-9	TRBD2	CASSSGTSGTTQYF	TGTGCCAGCAGCTCCGGGACTAGCGGGACTACGCAGTATTTT
many	TRBJ2-5	TRBV12-3/TRBV12-4	NA	CASSFGRGETQYF	TGTGCCAGCAGTTTCGGCAGGGGAGAGACCCAGTACTTC
NA	TRBJ2-5	TRBV5-6	TRBD1	CASSLAPQGFQETQYF	TGTGCCAGCAGCTTGGCCCCACAGGGGTTCCAAGAGACCCAGTACTTC
many	TRBJ1-2	TRBV27	NA	CASSSLRAFTALAPDEYGYTF	TGTGCCAGCAGTTCCCTCCGGGCTTTCACTGCCCTAGCTCCCGACGAATATGGCTACACCTTC
few	TRBJ2-1	TRBV7-3	TRBD2	CASSSTGTSGGNEQFF	TGTGCCAGCAGCTCTACTGGGACTAGCGGGGGAAATGAGCAGTTCTTC
many	TRBJ2-2	TRBV4-3	NA	CASSQDSGYGTGELFF	TGCGCCAGCAGCCAAGATAGCGGTTACGGCACCGGGGAGCTGTTTTTT
many	TRBJ2-6	TRBV6-2/TRBV6-3	TRBD1	CASSYPQGASGANVLTF	TGTGCCAGCAGTTACCCTCAGGGGGCGAGTGGGGCCAACGTCCTGACTTTC
NA	TRBJ2-5	TRBV5-4	NA	CASSPPGGETQYF	TGTGCCAGCAGCCCGCCCGGAGGAGAGACCCAGTACTTC
many	TRBJ1-2	TRBV6-1	NA	CASSGRDYGYTF	TGTGCCAGCAGCGGGCGGGACTATGGCTACACCTTC
few	TRBJ2-5	TRBV27	TRBD2	CASSPTSGGGETQYF	TGTGCCAGCAGCCCAACTAGCGGGGGGGGGGAGACCCAGTACTTC
many	TRBJ1-4	TRBV28	NA	CASSSGSFNEKLFF	TGTGCCAGCAGTTCGGGCTCATTTAATGAAAAACTGTTTTTT
few	TRBJ2-3	TRBV7-9	TRBD2	CASSLLTSGLADTQYF	TGTGCCAGCAGCTTACTGACTAGCGGGTTGGCAGATACGCAGTATTTT
NA	TRBJ1-6	TRBV25-1	NA	CASSDAGFYNSPLHF	TGTGCCAGCAGTGATGCAGGGTTCTACAATTCACCCCTCCACTTT
NA	TRBJ1-2	TRBV19	NA	CASSFGVGYTF	TGTGCCAGTAGTTTCGGGGTCGGCTACACCTTC
many	TRBJ2-7	TRBV4-3	TRBD2	CASSQASGVGYEQYF	TGCGCCAGCAGCCAAGCTAGCGGGGTAGGGTACGAGCAGTACTTC
NA	TRBJ2-1	TRBV7-2	TRBD2	CASSISSGGGYNEQFF	TGTGCCAGCAGCATCTCTAGCGGGGGGGGATACAATGAGCAGTTCTTC
few	TRBJ2-6	TRBV5-1	NA	CASSLAPLTSGVSGANVLTF	TGCGCCAGCAGCTTGGCCCCTCTCACCTCAGGGGTCTCTGGGGCCAACGTCCTGACTTTC
NA	TRBJ1-1	TRBV5-1	NA	CASSLDGSNTEALF	TGCGCCAGCAGTCTGGACGGATCGAACACTGAAGCTTTATTT
many	TRBJ1-3	TRBV7-3	NA	CASSLGTAGGNTIYF	TGTGCCAGCAGCTTGGGCACCGCGGGTGGAAACACCATATATTTT
many	TRBJ2-1	TRBV6-1	NA	CASSDSNEQFF	TGTGCCAGCAGTGACTCCAATGAGCAGTTCTTC
few	TRBJ1-5	TRBV7-9	TRBD1	CASSPGQGGGNQPQHF	TGTGCCAGCAGCCCCGGACAGGGAGGTGGCAATCAGCCCCAGCATTTT
NA	TRBJ1-5	TRBV6-1	NA	CASSEEGAPEQPQHF	TGTGCCAGCAGTGAAGAAGGGGCGCCGGAGCAGCCCCAGCATTTT
few	TRBJ2-1	TRBV2	NA	CASSERGAYNEQFF	TGTGCCAGCAGTGAAAGGGGGGCCTACAATGAGCAGTTCTTC
NA	TRBJ2-3	TRBV28	NA	CASSSTQGEGTDTQYF	TGTGCCAGCAGTTCGACACAGGGTGAGGGCACAGATACGCAGTATTTT
few	TRBJ2-5	TRBV7-3	TRBD1	CASSFDRGETQYF	TGTGCCAGCAGCTTCGACAGGGGAGAGACCCAGTACTTC
many	TRBJ2-3	TRBV20-1	NA	CSARGKTSTDTQYF	TGCAGTGCTAGGGGCAAGACTAGCACAGATACGCAGTATTTT